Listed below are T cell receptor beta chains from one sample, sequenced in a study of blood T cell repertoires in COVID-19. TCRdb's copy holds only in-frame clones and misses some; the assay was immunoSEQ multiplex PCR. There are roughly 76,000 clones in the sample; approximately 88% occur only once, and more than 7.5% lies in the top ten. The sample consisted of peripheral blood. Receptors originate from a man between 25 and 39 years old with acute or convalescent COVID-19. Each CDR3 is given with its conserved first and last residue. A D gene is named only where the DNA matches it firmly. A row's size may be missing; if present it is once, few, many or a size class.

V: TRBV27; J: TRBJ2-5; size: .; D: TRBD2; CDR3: CASSEWGGETQYF; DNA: TGTGCCAGCAGTGAATGGGGGGGAGAGACCCAGTACTTC
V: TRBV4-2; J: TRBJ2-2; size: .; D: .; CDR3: CASSHKLKGWNTGELFF; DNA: TGTGCCAGCAGCCACAAGCTTAAGGGGTGGAACACCGGGGAGCTGTTTTTT
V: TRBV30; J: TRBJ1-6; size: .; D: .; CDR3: CAWRGGLRDSPLHF; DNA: TGTGCCTGGAGGGGTGGACTGAGGGATTCACCCCTCCACTTT
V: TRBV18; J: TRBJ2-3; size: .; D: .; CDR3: CASSLGAEAQYF; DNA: TGTGCCAGCTCACTGGGAGCAGAGGCGCAGTATTTT
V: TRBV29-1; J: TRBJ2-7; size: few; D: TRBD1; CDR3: CSVEGRTGAHYEQYF; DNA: TGCAGCGTTGAAGGGAGGACAGGGGCTCACTACGAGCAGTACTTC
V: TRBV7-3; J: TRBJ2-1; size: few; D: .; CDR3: CASSRTRESYNEQFF; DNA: TGTGCCAGCAGCCGTACTCGAGAATCCTACAATGAGCAGTTCTTC
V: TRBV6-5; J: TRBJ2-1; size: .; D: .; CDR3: CATRTGYNEQFF; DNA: TGTGCCACACGAACAGGATACAATGAGCAGTTCTTC
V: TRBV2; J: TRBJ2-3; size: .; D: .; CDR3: CASRRGTDTQYF; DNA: TGTGCCAGCAGGAGGGGGACAGATACGCAGTATTTT
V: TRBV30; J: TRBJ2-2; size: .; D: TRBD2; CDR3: CAGPSLAGDTGELFF; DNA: TGTGCCGGCCCGTCACTAGCGGGAGACACCGGGGAGCTGTTTTTT
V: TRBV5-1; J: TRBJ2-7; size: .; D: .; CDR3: CASSSTYEQYF; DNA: TGCGCCAGCAGCTCGACTTACGAGCAGTACTTC
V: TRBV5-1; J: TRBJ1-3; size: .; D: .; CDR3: CASSLGERAVGNTIYF; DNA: TGCGCCAGCAGCTTAGGGGAACGAGCAGTAGGAAACACCATATATTTT
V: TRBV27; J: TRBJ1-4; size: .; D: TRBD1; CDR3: CASSLTGTNEKLFF; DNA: TGTGCCAGCAGTTTGACAGGGACTAATGAAAAACTGTTTTTT
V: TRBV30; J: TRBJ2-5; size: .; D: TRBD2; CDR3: CAYTSAAQETQYF; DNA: TGTGCCTACACTAGCGCCGCCCAAGAGACCCAGTACTTC
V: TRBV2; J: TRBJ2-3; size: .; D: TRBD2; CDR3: CASGTSGRRLDTQYF; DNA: TGTGCCAGCGGGACTAGCGGGAGAAGGTTGGATACGCAGTATTTT
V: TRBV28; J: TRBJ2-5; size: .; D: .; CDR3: CASSYGGRDIETQYF; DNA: TGTGCCAGCAGTTATGGGGGCCGGGACATTGAGACCCAGTACTTC
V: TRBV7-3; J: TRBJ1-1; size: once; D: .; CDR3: CASSPRPGLTNTEAFF; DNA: TGTGCCAGCAGCCCAAGACCGGGACTGACGAACACTGAAGCTTTCTTT
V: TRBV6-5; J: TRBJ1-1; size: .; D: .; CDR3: CASYRVKNTEAFF; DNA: TGTGCCAGTTACAGGGTTAAGAACACTGAAGCTTTCTTT
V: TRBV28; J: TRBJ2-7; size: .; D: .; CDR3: CASSLYGSGSREQYF; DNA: TGTGCCAGCAGTTTATATGGGAGTGGGTCTCGGGAGCAGTACTTC
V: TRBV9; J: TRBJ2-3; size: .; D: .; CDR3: CASSDGTQVLTDTQYF; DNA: TGTGCCAGCAGCGACGGGACTCAGGTCCTCACAGATACGCAGTATTTT
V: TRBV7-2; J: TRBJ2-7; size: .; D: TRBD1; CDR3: CASSTRGQGRDEQYF; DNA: TGTGCCAGCAGCACCAGGGGACAGGGAAGGGACGAGCAGTACTTC
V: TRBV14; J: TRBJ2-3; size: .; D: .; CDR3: CASSRGQTDTQYF; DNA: TGTGCCAGCAGCCGGGGACAAACAGATACGCAGTATTTT
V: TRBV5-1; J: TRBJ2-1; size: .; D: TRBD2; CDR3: CASSPGALAGVGLYNEQFF; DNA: TGCGCCAGCAGCCCGGGTGCGCTAGCGGGAGTGGGACTTTACAATGAGCAGTTCTTC
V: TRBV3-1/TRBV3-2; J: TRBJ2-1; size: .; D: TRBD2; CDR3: CASSVTSGTTFFF; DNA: TGTGCCAGCAGTGTGACTAGCGGGACTACCTTCTTCTTC
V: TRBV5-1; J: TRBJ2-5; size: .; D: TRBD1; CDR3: CASSWGQVQETQYF; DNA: TGCGCCAGCAGCTGGGGACAGGTCCAAGAGACCCAGTACTTC
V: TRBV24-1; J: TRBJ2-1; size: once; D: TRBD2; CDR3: CATSDHSGSSYNEQFF; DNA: TGTGCCACCAGTGATCATAGCGGGAGCTCCTACAATGAGCAGTTCTTC
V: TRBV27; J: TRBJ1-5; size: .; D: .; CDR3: CASRLTGTPNQPQHF; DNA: TGTGCCAGCAGGCTCACCGGGACACCAAATCAGCCCCAGCATTTT
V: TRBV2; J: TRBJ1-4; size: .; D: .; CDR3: CASSRTGGFNEKLFF; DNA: TGTGCCAGCAGTAGGACCGGGGGGTTTAATGAAAAACTGTTTTTT